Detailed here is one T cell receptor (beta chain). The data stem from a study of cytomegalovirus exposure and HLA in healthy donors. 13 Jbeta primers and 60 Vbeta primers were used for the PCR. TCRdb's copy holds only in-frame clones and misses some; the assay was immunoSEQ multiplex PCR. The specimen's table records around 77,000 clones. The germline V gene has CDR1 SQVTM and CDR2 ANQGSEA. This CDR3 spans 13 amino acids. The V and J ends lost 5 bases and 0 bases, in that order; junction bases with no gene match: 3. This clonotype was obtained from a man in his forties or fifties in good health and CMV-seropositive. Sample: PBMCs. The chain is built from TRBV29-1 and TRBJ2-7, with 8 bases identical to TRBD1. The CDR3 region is CSVRTGSSYEQYV. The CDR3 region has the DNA TGCAGCGTTCGGACAGGGAGCTCCTACGAGCAGTACGTC.